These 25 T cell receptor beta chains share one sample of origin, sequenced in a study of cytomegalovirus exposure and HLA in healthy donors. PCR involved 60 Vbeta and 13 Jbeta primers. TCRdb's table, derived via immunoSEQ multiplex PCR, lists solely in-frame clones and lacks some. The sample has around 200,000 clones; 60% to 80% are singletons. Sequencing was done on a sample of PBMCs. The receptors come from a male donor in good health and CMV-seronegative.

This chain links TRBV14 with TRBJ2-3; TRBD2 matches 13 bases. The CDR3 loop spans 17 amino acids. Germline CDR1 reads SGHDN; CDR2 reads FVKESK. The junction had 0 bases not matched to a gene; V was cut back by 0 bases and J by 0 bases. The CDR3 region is CASSQETSGRSTDTQYF. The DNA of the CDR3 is TGTGCCAGCAGCCAAGAGACTAGCGGGAGGAGCACAGATACGCAGTATTTT. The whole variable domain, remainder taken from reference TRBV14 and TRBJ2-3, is EAGVTQFPSHSVIEKGQTVTLRCDPISGHDNLYWYRRVMGKEIKFLLHFVKESKQDESGMPNNRFLAERTGGTYSTLKVQPAELEDSGVYFCASSQETSGRSTDTQYFGPGTRLTVL.

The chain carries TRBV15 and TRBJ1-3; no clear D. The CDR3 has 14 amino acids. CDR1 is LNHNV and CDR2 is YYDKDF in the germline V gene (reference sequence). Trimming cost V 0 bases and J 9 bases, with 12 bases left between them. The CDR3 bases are TGTGCCACCAGCAGAGATACTACTTTGGGCACCATATATTTT. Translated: CATSRDTTLGTIYF.

CDR3 in DNA: TGCGCCAGCAGCTTGGAAGGGACAGGGGGACCCCTCGCCGAAGCTTTCTTT. Translation gives CASSLEGTGGPLAEAFF. This rearrangement joins TRBV5-1 to TRBJ1-1, with 11 bases fitting TRBD1. CDR3 size: 17 residues. Germline V gene sequence: CDR1 SGHRS, CDR2 YFSETQ. V gave up 0 bases and J gave up 8 bases; unmatched junction bases: 12.

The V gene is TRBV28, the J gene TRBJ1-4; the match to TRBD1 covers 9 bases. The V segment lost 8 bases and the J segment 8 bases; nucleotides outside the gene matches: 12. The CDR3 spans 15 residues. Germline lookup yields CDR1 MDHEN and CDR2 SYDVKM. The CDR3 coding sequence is TGTGCCAGCGAGGGAGTAACAGGGGGCGGAGAAAAACTGTTTTTT. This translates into CASEGVTGGGEKLFF.

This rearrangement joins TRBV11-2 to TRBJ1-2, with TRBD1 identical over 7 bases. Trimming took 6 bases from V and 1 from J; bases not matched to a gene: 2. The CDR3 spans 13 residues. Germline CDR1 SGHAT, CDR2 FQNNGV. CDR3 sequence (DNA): TGTGCCAGCAGGGACAGGCTTAACTATGGCTACACCTTC. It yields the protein CASRDRLNYGYTF.

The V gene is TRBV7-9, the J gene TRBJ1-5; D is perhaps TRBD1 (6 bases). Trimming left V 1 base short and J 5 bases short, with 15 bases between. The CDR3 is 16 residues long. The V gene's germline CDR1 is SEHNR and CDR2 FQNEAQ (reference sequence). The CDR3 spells CASSLGDRLWDQPQHF. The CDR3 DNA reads TGTGCCAGCAGCTTAGGAGACAGGTTGTGGGATCAGCCCCAGCATTTT.

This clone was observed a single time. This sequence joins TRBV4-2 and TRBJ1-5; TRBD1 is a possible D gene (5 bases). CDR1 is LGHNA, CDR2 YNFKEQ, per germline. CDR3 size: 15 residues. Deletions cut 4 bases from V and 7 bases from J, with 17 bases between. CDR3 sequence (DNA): TGTGCCAGCAGCCTCCGAGCGGGGGAGGCCCAGCCCCAGCATTTT. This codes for CASSLRAGEAQPQHF.

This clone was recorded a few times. In DNA, the CDR3 is TGCGCCAGCAGCTTGGCGGGTCTAAACCCCACAGATACGCAGTATTTT. Protein: CASSLAGLNPTDTQYF. V is TRBV5-1 and J is TRBJ2-3, with D unclear. V lost 0 bases and J lost 2, with 13 bases in between. The CDR3 length is 16 residues. The V gene's germline CDR1 is SGHRS and CDR2 YFSETQ.

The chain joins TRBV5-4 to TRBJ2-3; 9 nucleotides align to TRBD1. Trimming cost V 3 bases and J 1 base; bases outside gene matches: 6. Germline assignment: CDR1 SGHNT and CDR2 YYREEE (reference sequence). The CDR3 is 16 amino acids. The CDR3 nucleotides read TGTGCCAGCAGCTCAGTCCGGGACAGGGGCACAGATACGCAGTATTTT. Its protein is CASSSVRDRGTDTQYF. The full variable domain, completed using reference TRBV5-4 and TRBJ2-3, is ETGVTQSPTHLIKTRGQQVTLRCSSQSGHNTVSWYQQALGQGPQFIFQYYREEENGRGNFPPRFSGLQFPNYSSELNVNALELDDSALYLCASSSVRDRGTDTQYFGPGTRLTVL.

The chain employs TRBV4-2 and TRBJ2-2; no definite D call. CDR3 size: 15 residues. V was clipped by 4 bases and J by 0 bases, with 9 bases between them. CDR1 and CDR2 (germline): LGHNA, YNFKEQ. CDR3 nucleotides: TGTGCCAGCAGCCCCATCCAATCGAACACCGGGGAGCTGTTTTTT. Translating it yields CASSPIQSNTGELFF.

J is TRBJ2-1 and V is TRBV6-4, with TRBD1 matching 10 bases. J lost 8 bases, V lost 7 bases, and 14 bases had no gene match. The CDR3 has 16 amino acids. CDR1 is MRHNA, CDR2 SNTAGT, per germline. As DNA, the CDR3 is TGTGCCAGCACCCCCGGCTGGACAGGGGGATCCGATGAGCAGTTCTTC. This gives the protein CASTPGWTGGSDEQFF.

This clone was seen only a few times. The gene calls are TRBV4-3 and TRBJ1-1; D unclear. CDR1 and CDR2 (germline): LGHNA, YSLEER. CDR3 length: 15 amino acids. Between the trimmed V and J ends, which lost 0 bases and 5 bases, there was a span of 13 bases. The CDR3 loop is CASSQERAITTEAFF. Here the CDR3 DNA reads TGCGCCAGCAGCCAAGAGCGGGCGATCACAACTGAAGCTTTCTTT.

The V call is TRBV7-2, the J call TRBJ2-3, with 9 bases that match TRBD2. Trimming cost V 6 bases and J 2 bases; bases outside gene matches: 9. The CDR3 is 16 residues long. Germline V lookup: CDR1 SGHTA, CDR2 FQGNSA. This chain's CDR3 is CASSLRLAGNTDTQYF. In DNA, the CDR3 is TGTGCCAGCAGTTTAAGGCTAGCGGGGAACACAGATACGCAGTATTTT.

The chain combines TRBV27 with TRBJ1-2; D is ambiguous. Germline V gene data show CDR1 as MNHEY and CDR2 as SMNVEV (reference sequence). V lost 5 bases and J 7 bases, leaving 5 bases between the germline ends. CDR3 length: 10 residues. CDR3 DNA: TGTGCCAGCAGTCTCTCTGGCTACACCTTC. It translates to CASSLSGYTF.

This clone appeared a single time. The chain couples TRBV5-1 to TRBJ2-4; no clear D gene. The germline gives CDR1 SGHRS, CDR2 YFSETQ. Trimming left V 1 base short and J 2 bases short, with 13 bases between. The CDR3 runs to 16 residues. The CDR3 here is CASSLTLERTKNIQYF. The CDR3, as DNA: TGCGCCAGCAGCTTGACACTCGAGAGGACCAAAAACATTCAGTACTTC.

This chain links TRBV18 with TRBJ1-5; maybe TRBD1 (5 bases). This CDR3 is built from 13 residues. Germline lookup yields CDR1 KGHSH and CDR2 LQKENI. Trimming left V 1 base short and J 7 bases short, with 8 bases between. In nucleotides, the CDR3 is TGTGCCAGCTCACCACAGACAGACCAGCCCCAGCATTTT. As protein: CASSPQTDQPQHF.

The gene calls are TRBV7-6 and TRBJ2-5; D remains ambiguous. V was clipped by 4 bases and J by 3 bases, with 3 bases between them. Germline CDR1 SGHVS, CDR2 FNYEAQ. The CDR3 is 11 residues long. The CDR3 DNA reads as TGTGCCAGCAGCTCCAAAGAGACCCAGTACTTC. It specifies CASSSKETQYF.

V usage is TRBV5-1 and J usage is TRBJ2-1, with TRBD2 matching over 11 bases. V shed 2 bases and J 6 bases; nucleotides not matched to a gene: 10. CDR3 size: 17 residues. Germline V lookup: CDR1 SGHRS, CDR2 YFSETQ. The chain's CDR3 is CASSLLPLAGGGNEQFF. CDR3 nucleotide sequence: TGCGCCAGCAGCTTATTACCTCTAGCGGGAGGAGGCAATGAGCAGTTCTTC.

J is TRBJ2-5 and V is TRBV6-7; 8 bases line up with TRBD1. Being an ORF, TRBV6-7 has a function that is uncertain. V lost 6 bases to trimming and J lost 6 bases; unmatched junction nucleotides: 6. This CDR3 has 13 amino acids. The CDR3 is CASRDRVVKTQYF. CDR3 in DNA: TGTGCCAGCAGGGACAGGGTAGTGAAGACCCAGTACTTC.

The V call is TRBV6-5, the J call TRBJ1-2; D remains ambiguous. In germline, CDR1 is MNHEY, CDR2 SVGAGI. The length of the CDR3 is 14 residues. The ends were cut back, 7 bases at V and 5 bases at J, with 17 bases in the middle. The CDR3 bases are TGTGCCAGCACCTTAATTGCAGGTTCTTATGGCTACACCTTC. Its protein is CASTLIAGSYGYTF.

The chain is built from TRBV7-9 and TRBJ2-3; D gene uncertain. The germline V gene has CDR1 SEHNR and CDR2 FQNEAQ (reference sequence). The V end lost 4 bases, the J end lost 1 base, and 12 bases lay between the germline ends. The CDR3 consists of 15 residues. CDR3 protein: CASSSRVLGTDTQYF. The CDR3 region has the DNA TGTGCCAGCAGCTCCCGGGTCCTTGGCACAGATACGCAGTATTTT.

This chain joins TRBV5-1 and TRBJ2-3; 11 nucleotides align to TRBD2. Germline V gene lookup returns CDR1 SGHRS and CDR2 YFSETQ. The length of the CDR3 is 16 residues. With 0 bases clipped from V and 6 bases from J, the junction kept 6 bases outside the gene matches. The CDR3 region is CASSLDASGGLDTQYF. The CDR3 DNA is TGCGCCAGCAGCTTGGATGCTAGCGGGGGGCTCGATACGCAGTATTTT. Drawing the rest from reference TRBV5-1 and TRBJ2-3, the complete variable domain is KAGVTQTPRYLIKTRGQQVTLSCSPISGHRSVSWYQQTPGQGLQFLFEYFSETQRNKGNFPGRFSGRQFSNSRSEMNVSTLELGDSALYLCASSLDASGGLDTQYFGPGTRLTVL.

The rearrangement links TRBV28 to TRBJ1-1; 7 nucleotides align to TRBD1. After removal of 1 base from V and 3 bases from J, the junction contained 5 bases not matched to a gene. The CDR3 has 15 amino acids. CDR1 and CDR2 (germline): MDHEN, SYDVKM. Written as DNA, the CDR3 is TGTGCCAGCAGTTTATCCCTCAGGGGGGACACTGAAGCTTTCTTT. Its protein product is CASSLSLRGDTEAFF.

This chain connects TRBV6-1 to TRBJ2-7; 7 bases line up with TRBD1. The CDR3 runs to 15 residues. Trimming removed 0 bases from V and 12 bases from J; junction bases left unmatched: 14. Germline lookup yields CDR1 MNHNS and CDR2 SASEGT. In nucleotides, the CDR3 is TGTGCCAGCAGTGAAGCCACAAGAGGAGGACAGGCGGGGTACTTC. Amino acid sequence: CASSEATRGGQAGYF.

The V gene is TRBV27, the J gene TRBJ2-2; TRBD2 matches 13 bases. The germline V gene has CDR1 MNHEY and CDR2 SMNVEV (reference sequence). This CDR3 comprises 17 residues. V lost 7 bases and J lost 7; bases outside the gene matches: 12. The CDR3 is CASTKYRLAGGVGELFF. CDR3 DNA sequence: TGTGCCAGCACCAAATACCGACTAGCGGGGGGAGTCGGGGAGCTGTTTTTT.